This T cell receptor (beta chain) was sequenced during a study of identical twins. Regarding the study as a whole: Conclusions relied on cross-sectional statistical analysis, not following the same donors.

In the case of this clonotype: What it recognizes is unknown.

TCRdb ran MiXCR on the 5' RACE reads and lists one entry per CDR3 protein. The repertoire holds hundreds of thousands of distinct CDR3 sequences, with approximately 24% as singletons. CDR3 size: 12 residues. The V gene's germline CDR1 is KGHSH and CDR2 LQKENI. The V end was cut by 1 base, the J end by 5 bases, with 5 bases between. This sample also belongs to another study, concerning T cells expressing NK-cell markers.

The rearrangement joins TRBV18 to TRBJ2-5; unclear D gene. The receptor was derived from a woman between 18 and 29 years old in good health. The specimen sequenced was CD4+ T cells sorted from blood. The CDR3 protein is CASSPLDETQYF. DNA for the CDR3: TGTGCCAGCTCACCACTTGATGAGACCCAGTACTTC.